A single sample gave rise to the 2 T cell receptor beta chains below, sequenced in a study of vaccination effects on CD4 cells after COVID-19. The antigens for these receptors are not known. Antigen-specific CD4+ T cells expanded by the ViraFEST assay with viral peptide pools were then sequenced. Subsequent to roughly 10 days of culture, CD4+ T cells were isolated. Testing of the vaccine recipients showed negative nucleocapsid antibodies and no prior SARS-CoV-2 infection. The table came from immunoSEQ multiplex PCR; TCRdb's copy has only in-frame clones and leaves some out. The sample holds roughly 53,000 clones, 60% to 80% seen once. Here the sequenced sample was CD4+ T cells from PBMCs cultured with HCoV-OC43 spike peptides, taken before COVID-19 vaccination. Subset denoted: HCoV-OC43 spike overlapping peptide pool stimulation. These receptors were taken from a human donor who received a COVID-19 vaccine.

V usage is TRBV24-1 and J usage is TRBJ2-1; the match to TRBD1 covers 9 bases. V shed 6 bases and J 2 bases; nucleotides not matched to a gene: 1. The CDR3 runs 14 residues. Germline V gene lookup returns CDR1 KGHDR and CDR2 SFDVKD. The CDR3, as DNA: TGTGCCACCAGTAGACAGGGGGCCTACAATGAGCAGTTCTTC. Residues: CATSRQGAYNEQFF.

The rearrangement joins TRBV19 to TRBJ2-5; TRBD1 agrees at 9 bases. The CDR3 is made up of 16 amino acids. With 8 bases clipped from V and 0 bases from J, the junction kept 10 bases outside the gene matches. Germline assignment: CDR1 LNHDA and CDR2 SQIVND (reference sequence). In nucleotides, the CDR3 is TGTGCCAGTGCTCCCGGGACAGGGTTTTACCAAGAGACCCAGTACTTC. Translating gives CASAPGTGFYQETQYF.